This entry lists 20 T cell receptor beta chains sequenced from one sample in a study of PD-L1 blockade in urothelial cancer. The repertoire was sequenced with immunoSEQ multiplex PCR; TCRdb's copy has only in-frame clones and lacks some. The sample yields tens of thousands of clones, nearly 90% seen once. The time point here: pretreatment peripheral blood. Sequenced material: PBMCs, taken around atezolizumab (anti-PD-L1) treatment. Source of these receptors: a man aged 55 to 70 with urothelial cancer.

Written as DNA, the CDR3 is TGTGCCAGCTCACCACCGGACAGGGCAGACTACGAGCAGTACTTC. Translation gives CASSPPDRADYEQYF. This chain uses TRBV18 with TRBJ2-7; 8 nucleotides agree with TRBD1. This CDR3 region has 15 residues. Germline V gives CDR1 KGHSH, CDR2 LQKENI. V lost 0 bases to trimming and J lost 3 bases; unmatched junction nucleotides: 4. Complete variable domain (other parts from reference TRBV18 and TRBJ2-7): NAGVMQNPRHLVRRRGQEARLRCSPMKGHSHVYWYRQLPEEGLKFMVYLQKENIIDESGMPKERFSAEFPKEGPSILRIQQVVRGDSAAYFCASSPPDRADYEQYFGPGTRLTVT.

A note on this clone: The sample has other DNA sequences that encode this CDR3 too. This chain links TRBV15 with TRBJ2-7; 8 bases match TRBD1. Germline CDR1 is LNHNV and CDR2 is YYDKDF (reference sequence). The CDR3 extends over 15 amino acids. Losses at the gene ends were 1 base for V and 1 base for J; bases not matched to a gene: 3. This CDR3 is CATSRAGQGSYEQYF. CDR3 in DNA: TGTGCCACCAGCAGAGCCGGACAGGGTTCCTACGAGCAGTACTTC.

This chain joins TRBV7-2 and TRBJ1-1; TRBD1 might be the D (6 bases). The V gene lost 6 bases and the J gene lost 3 bases, with 17 bases spanning the gap. From germline, CDR1 is SGHTA and CDR2 FQGNSA. This CDR3 region has 15 residues. The DNA for the CDR3 is TGTGCCAGCAGAAGACAGGATCATTGGGACACTGAAGCTTTCTTT. It translates to CASRRQDHWDTEAFF. The variable domain in full, completed from reference TRBV7-2 and TRBJ1-1, reads GAGVSQSPSNKVTEKGKDVELRCDPISGHTALYWYRQSLGQGLEFLIYFQGNSAPDKSGLPSDRFSAERTGGSVSTLTIQRTQQEDSAVYLCASRRQDHWDTEAFFGQGTRLTVV.

V and J are TRBV29-1 and TRBJ1-1, with D possibly TRBD1 on 6 matching bases. The V end lost 4 bases, the J end lost 4 bases, and 13 bases lay between the germline ends. The CDR3 runs to 13 residues. Germline V lookup: CDR1 SQVTM, CDR2 ANQGSEA. As DNA, the CDR3 is TGCAGCGTTGGAAACGGGGGGCTCACTGAAGCTTTCTTT. Its translation is CSVGNGGLTEAFF.

This clone was observed a single time. J is TRBJ1-5 and V is TRBV7-3; 8 nucleotides align to TRBD1. The CDR3 contains 17 residues. Germline V gene lookup returns CDR1 SGHTA and CDR2 FQGTGA. Unmatched junction bases numbered 14, after V lost 4 bases and J lost 6 bases. The CDR3 loop reads CASSCRPHRGVGQPQHF. The CDR3 DNA reads as TGTGCCAGCAGCTGTCGGCCCCACAGGGGGGTCGGTCAGCCCCAGCATTTT. The variable domain in full, completed from reference TRBV7-3 and TRBJ1-5, reads GAGVSQTPSNKVTEKGKYVELRCDPISGHTALYWYRQSLGQGPEFLIYFQGTGAADDSGLPNDRFFAVRPEGSVSTLKIQRTERGDSAVYLCASSCRPHRGVGQPQHFGDGTRLSIL.

The count of this clone is one. The V and J genes are TRBV19 and TRBJ1-1, with D possibly TRBD1 on 5 matching bases. Trimming left V 7 bases short and J 5 bases short, with 14 bases between. Looked up from germline, CDR1 is LNHDA and CDR2 is SQIVND (reference sequence). The CDR3 is made up of 13 amino acids. The CDR3 region is CASIGAGRTEAFF. CDR3 coding DNA: TGTGCCAGTATCGGGGCAGGGAGGACTGAAGCTTTCTTT. The variable domain in full, completed from reference TRBV19 and TRBJ1-1, reads DGGITQSPKYLFRKEGQNVTLSCEQNLNHDAMYWYRQDPGQGLRLIYYSQIVNDFQKGDIAEGYSVSREKKESFPLTVTSAQKNPTAFYLCASIGAGRTEAFFGQGTRLTVV.

This clone showed up just a few times. This chain uses TRBV19 with TRBJ1-5; 9 bases match TRBD1. With 7 bases clipped from V and 5 bases from J, the junction kept 15 bases outside the gene matches. The V gene's germline CDR1 is LNHDA and CDR2 SQIVND (reference sequence). The CDR3 extends over 17 amino acids. Here the CDR3 DNA reads TGTGCCAGTATTCCCTCCCGGGACAGGGCCCTCTATCAGCCCCAGCATTTT. Its protein product is CASIPSRDRALYQPQHF. The variable domain in full, completed from reference TRBV19 and TRBJ1-5, reads DGGITQSPKYLFRKEGQNVTLSCEQNLNHDAMYWYRQDPGQGLRLIYYSQIVNDFQKGDIAEGYSVSREKKESFPLTVTSAQKNPTAFYLCASIPSRDRALYQPQHFGDGTRLSIL.

CDR3 sequence reads: CASSLGSAGNTDTQYF. DNA for the CDR3: TGTGCCAGCAGCTTAGGTTCGGCGGGAAACACAGATACGCAGTATTTT. The rearrangement joins TRBV7-3 to TRBJ2-3; a weak D match, TRBD2 (6 bases). This CDR3 is built from 16 residues. V lost 2 bases and J 2 bases, leaving 14 bases between the germline ends. Germline V gene sequence: CDR1 SGHTA, CDR2 FQGTGA.

The V gene is TRBV15, the J gene TRBJ1-4; D ambiguous. V lost 4 bases, J lost 7 bases, and 16 bases lay in between. The germline gives CDR1 LNHNV, CDR2 YYDKDF (reference sequence). CDR3 length: 15 residues. The CDR3 protein is CATSMSSKAAEKLFF. CDR3 DNA sequence: TGTGCCACCAGCATGTCATCCAAAGCGGCTGAAAAACTGTTTTTT.

The chain employs TRBV19 and TRBJ1-5; D unclear. Germline V CDR1 and CDR2: LNHDA, SQIVND (reference sequence). This CDR3 has 14 residues. V was cut by 9 bases and J by 3 bases, with 15 bases left in between. CDR3 protein: CASHSRDSNQPQHF. The CDR3 bases are TGTGCCAGCCACTCCCGGGATTCCAATCAGCCCCAGCATTTT.

This chain links TRBV5-5 with TRBJ2-2; 7 bases fit TRBD2. CDR1 and CDR2 from the germline V gene are SGHKS and YYEKEE (reference sequence). The CDR3 is 12 residues long. V lost 4 bases and J lost 8; bases outside the gene matches: 2. DNA for the CDR3: TGTGCCAGCAGCCCGGGAGGTGGGGAGCTGTTTTTT. Translation gives CASSPGGGELFF.

The chain is built from TRBV7-9 and TRBJ2-1, with 9 nucleotides matching TRBD2. The germline CDR1 and CDR2 sequences are SEHNR and FQNEAQ (reference sequence). The CDR3 is 15 amino acids. V shed 3 bases, J shed 6 bases, and the junction held 6 bases outside the gene matches. CDR3 DNA: TGTGCCAGCAGCTTGCGGGTAGCGGGAGCCAATGAGCAGTTCTTC. It yields the protein CASSLRVAGANEQFF.

This chain connects TRBV2 to TRBJ1-1; D gene uncertain. V was pared by 0 bases and J by 9 bases, with 5 bases between. This CDR3 region has 11 residues. CDR1 SNHLY and CDR2 FYNNEI come from the germline V gene. The CDR3 nucleotides read TGTGCCAGCAGTGAAGCCAGGAAAGCTTTCTTT. It encodes CASSEARKAFF.

This clone was found once. CDR3 in amino acids: CAISEGPAGGLDTQYF. As DNA, the CDR3 is TGTGCCATCAGTGAAGGGCCAGCGGGGGGGCTCGATACGCAGTATTTT. V gene TRBV10-3 combines with J gene TRBJ2-3; 10 bases are a match to TRBD2. V lost 3 bases and J lost 6; bases outside the gene matches: 9. The CDR3 is 16 amino acids. Germline V gene data show CDR1 as ENHRY and CDR2 as SYGVKD.

The V call is TRBV11-2, the J call TRBJ2-7, with TRBD1 as a possible D gene (5 bases). The germline V and J ends were trimmed by 5 bases and 5 bases, with 19 bases remaining between them. The germline gives CDR1 SGHAT, CDR2 FQNNGV. This CDR3 is 15 amino acids long. In DNA, the CDR3 is TGTGCCAGCAGCCGAGACCGTCCAGGGTGGAACGAGCAGTACTTC. This gives the protein CASSRDRPGWNEQYF.

V and J are TRBV19 and TRBJ2-6; D may be TRBD2 (7 bases). The germline V gene has CDR1 LNHDA and CDR2 SQIVND (reference sequence). V dropped 7 bases and J dropped 3 bases, with 13 bases sitting between them. The CDR3 runs 15 residues. DNA of the CDR3: TGTGCCAGTACCAGGGGAGGGAATGGGGCCAACGTCCTGACTTTC. Translation gives CASTRGGNGANVLTF.

This chain connects TRBV2 to TRBJ2-1; the D gene is possibly TRBD1 (5 bases). Germline V gene lookup returns CDR1 SNHLY and CDR2 FYNNEI. This CDR3 has 12 amino acids. V dropped 6 bases and J dropped 6 bases, with 9 bases sitting between them. The CDR3, as DNA: TGTGCCAGCAGATCAGACAGCAATGAGCAGTTCTTC. Protein: CASRSDSNEQFF.

The genes are TRBV7-9 and TRBJ1-1; D not resolved. The CDR3 totals 14 residues. The germline V and J ends were trimmed by 1 base and 0 bases, with 6 bases remaining between them. CDR1 SEHNR and CDR2 FQNEAQ come from the germline V gene (reference sequence). The CDR3 region is CASSLDSVNTEAFF. In nucleotides, the CDR3 is TGTGCCAGCAGCTTAGATTCGGTGAACACTGAAGCTTTCTTT.

This clone came up once. The chain uses TRBV27 and TRBJ1-1, with 11 bases lining up with TRBD1. The CDR3 has 14 amino acids. Unmatched junction bases numbered 8, after V lost 10 bases and J lost 4 bases. In germline, CDR1 is MNHEY, CDR2 SMNVEV (reference sequence). The CDR3 sequence is CATADRGQVTEAFF. CDR3 bases: TGTGCCACCGCGGACAGGGGGCAGGTCACTGAAGCTTTCTTT.

The chain couples TRBV9 to TRBJ2-1; D not resolved. The V end lost 0 bases, the J end lost 7 bases, and 8 bases lay between the germline ends. CDR1 and CDR2 from the germline V gene are SGDLS and YYNGEE. The CDR3 covers 13 residues. The CDR3 nucleotides read TGTGCCAGCAGCGTAGCTATGGAGAATGAGCAGTTCTTC. Encoded protein: CASSVAMENEQFF. The full variable domain, its missing parts supplied by reference TRBV9 and TRBJ2-1, is DSGVTQTPKHLITATGQRVTLRCSPRSGDLSVYWYQQSLDQGLQFLIQYYNGEERAKGNILERFSAQQFPDLHSELNLSSLELGDSALYFCASSVAMENEQFFGPGTRLTVL.